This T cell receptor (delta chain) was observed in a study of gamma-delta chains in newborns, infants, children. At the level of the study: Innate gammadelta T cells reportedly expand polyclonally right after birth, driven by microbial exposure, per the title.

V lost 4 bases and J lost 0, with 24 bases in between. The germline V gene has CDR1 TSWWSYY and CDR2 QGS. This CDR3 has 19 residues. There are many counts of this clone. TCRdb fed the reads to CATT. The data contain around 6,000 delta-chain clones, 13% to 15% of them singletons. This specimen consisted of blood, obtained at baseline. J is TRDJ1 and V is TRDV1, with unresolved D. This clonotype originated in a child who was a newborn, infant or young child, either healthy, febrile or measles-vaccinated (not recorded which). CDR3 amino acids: CALGVQIYRTLRYTDKLIF. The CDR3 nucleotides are TGTGCTCTTGGGGTCCAGATATACAGGACTCTAAGGTACACCGATAAACTCATCTTT.